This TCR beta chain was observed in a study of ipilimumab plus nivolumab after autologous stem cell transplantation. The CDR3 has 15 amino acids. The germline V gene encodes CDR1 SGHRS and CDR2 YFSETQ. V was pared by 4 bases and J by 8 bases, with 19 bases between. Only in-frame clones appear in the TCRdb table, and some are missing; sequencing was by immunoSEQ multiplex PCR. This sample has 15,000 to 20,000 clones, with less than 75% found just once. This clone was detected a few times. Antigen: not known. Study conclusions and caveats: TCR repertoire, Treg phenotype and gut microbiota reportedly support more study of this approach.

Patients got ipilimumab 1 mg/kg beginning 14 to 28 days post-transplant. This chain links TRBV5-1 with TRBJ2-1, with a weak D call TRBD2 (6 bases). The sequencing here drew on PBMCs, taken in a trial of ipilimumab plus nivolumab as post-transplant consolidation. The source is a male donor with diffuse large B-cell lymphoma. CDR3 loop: CASSRIGERADEQFF. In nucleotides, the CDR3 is TGCGCCAGCAGCCGGATAGGGGAGCGGGCGGATGAGCAGTTCTTC.